This T cell receptor (beta chain) was found in a study of cytomegalovirus exposure and HLA in healthy donors. Points from the study as a whole: Later analysis demonstrated an association between a missense DCLRE1C variant and TCR beta V- and J-gene trimming.

Germline assignment: CDR1 SGHDT and CDR2 YYEEEE. CDR3 length equals 16 residues. V was clipped by 2 bases and J by 2 bases; unmatched bases: 9. With 60 Vbeta and 13 Jbeta primers, the PCR was carried out. Clones were read by immunoSEQ multiplex PCR, and TCRdb kept only the in-frame ones, dropping some. This repertoire shows 85,000 to 90,000 clones, 65% to 80% found once; its top ten account for about 2.9%. Turning to this clone: As yet, its antigen is unknown.

The sequence was obtained from a man aged 25-45 years in good health and CMV-seronegative. The chain has TRBV5-6 and TRBJ1-1; 7 positions match TRBD1. Sequenced input: PBMCs. DNA of the CDR3: TGTGCCAGCAGCTTCGGACAGGCGATAAAAAACACTGAAGCTTTCTTT. This encodes CASSFGQAIKNTEAFF.